This T cell receptor beta chain originates from a study of CD8+CD57+ T cells in acquired aplastic anemia (dated by TCRdb to 2017 to 2018). Describing the broader study: DNA extracted from sorted CD4+ and CD8+ cells had a mean of around 3.3 ug, with a range of roughly 0.18 to 27.4 ug. CD8+CD57+ expansion was defined as a frequency above the mean frequency observed in healthy subjects.

Concerning this clonotype: Its antigen remains undetermined. No base quality information exists; no much larger clone differs at one position.

CDR3 length: 15 amino acids, cysteine to phenylalanine. Only the CDR3 region is kept as DNA, spanning 45 bases read in frame from base 1. The V end gives up 0 bases and the J end 9 bases, leaving 11 bases in the junction not matched to a gene. From a lookup of the germline V gene, CDR1 and CDR2 are MNHEY and SVGAGI. The patients picked for sequencing were ones in whom flow cytometry had shown an expansion of CD8+CD57+ cells. Every patient had a diagnosis of severe acquired aplastic anemia based on International Study of Aplastic Anemia and Agranulocytosis and Camitta criteria. At the time blood was sampled, none of the patients had received any therapy. In the study, sorted CD4+ and CD8+ blood T cells from patients with severe aplastic anemia and from healthy subjects underwent deep sequencing of TCR repertoires. In the USA, patient enrollment took place under clinicaltrials.gov protocols 00001620, 01623167, 00001397, 00071045, 00081523 and 00961064. Ficoll-Paque density gradient centrifugation was used to isolate peripheral blood mononuclear cells. Before DNA extraction, CD4+ and CD8+ T cells were sorted by FACS or by magnetic beads.

TCR beta VDJ combination and CDR3 sequence profiling used genomic DNA as the template. An Illumina HiSeq 2000 was used for TCR repertoire sequencing. The authors' analysis ran thus. TRBV/TRBJ rearrangement plots, CDR3 size and DJ length profiles, and Simpson's diversity index were used to assess repertoires. Whichever DNA sequence was most abundant in the deep sequencing data was defined as the immunodominant clone. CDR3 amino acid sequences were screened for sharing across subjects and were compared with published repertoires and the VDJdb database. TCRdb reprocessing: public reads trimmed at Q25 with fastp, clones called with MiXCR, in-frame beta chains kept. Duplicate CDR3 protein sequences are folded into a single record with the most common DNA and genes. The V and J calls, along with clone size, are taken from TCRdb and not from the paper's own processing. For this sample there are some 200,000 distinct CDR3 sequences; roughly 53% appear just once. The top ten constitute roughly 21% of the sample.

The investigation overall reported the following: Between patients and healthy controls, no significant difference in CD8+ Simpson's diversity was found (P=0.060). Although roughly 30 CD8+ CDR3 sequences were shared by patients and controls, these sequences appeared highly expressed in patients and within the immunodominant clones of patients.

The sequencing sample was made of sorted CD4+, CD8+, or CD8+CD57+ T cells (not recorded which) from PBMCs. This TCR was sampled from a human donor with aplastic anemia. The chain employs TRBV6-5 and TRBJ2-7; a stretch of 7 junction bases matches TRBD2. The DNA reads TGTGCCAGCAGTTACTCGAACAGCGGGGTCTATGTGCAGTACTTC. Translated, it gives CASSYSNSGVYVQYF.